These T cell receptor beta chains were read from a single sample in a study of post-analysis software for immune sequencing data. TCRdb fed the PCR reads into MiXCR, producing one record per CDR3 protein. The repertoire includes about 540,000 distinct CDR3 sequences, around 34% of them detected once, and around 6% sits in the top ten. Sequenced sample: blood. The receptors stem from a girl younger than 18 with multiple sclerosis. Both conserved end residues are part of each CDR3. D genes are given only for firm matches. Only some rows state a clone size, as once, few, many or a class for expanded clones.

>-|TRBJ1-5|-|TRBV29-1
TGCAGCATAGGGGGGAGCAATCAGCCCCAGCATTTT
CSIGGSNQPQHF
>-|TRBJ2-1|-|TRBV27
TGTGCCAGCAGTTTGGTGGGGTACCCCTACAATGAGCAGTTCTTC
CASSLVGYPYNEQFF
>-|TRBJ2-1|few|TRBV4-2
TGTGCCAGCAGCCCGGGCAGTAATGAGCAGTTCTTC
CASSPGSNEQFF
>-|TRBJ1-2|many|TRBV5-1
TGCGCCAGCAGCCCGGCGACAGGAAAGGGCTATGGCTACACCTTC
CASSPATGKGYGYTF
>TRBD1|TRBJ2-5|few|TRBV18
TGTGCCAGCTCACCAAGTGTACAGGGGGTCGAGACCCAGTACTTC
CASSPSVQGVETQYF
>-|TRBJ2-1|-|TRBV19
TGTGCCAGTAGTATAGACACGAGCTCCTACAATGAGCAGTTCTTC
CASSIDTSSYNEQFF
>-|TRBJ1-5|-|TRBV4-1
TGCGCCAGCAGCCAGGGGACACTCAATCAGCCCCAGCATTTT
CASSQGTLNQPQHF
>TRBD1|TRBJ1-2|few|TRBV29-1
TGCAGCGTTGAAGATCGTTCAGGGGGCTATGGCTACACCTTC
CSVEDRSGGYGYTF
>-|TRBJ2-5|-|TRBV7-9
TGTGCCAACCAGCCGGGCTCGGGGGAGACCCAGTACTTC
CANQPGSGETQYF
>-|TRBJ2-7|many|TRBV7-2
TGTGCCAGCAGCTTAGGTGGCGGGGCCTACGAGCAGTACTTC
CASSLGGGAYEQYF
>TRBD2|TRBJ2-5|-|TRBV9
TGTGCCAGCAGCGTAGAGGGCGGGGGGTGGAATGAGCAGTACTTC
CASSVEGGGWNEQYF
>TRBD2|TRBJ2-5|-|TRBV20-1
TGCAGTGCTAGTAAGCTAGCGGGGGATTTGGAGACCCAGTACTTC
CSASKLAGDLETQYF
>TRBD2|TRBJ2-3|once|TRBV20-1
TGCAGTGCTAGAGATTCTAGCGGGCGGAGCACAGATACGCAGTATTTT
CSARDSSGRSTDTQYF
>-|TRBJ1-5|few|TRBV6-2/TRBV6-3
TGTGCCAGCAGTTACCACCAGTACAATCAGCCCCAGCATTTT
CASSYHQYNQPQHF
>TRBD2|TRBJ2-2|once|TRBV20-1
TGCAGTGCTAGTAGACTAGCGGGGGGGTCCGGGGAGCGGTTTTTT
CSASRLAGGSGERFF
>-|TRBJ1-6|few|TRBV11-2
TGTGCCAGCAGCGTCCCCGGGATAAATTCACCCCTCCACTTT
CASSVPGINSPLHF
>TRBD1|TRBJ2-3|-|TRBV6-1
TGTGCCAGCAGCGAAACCCCACAGGGGGCTCCCCCCTCTGGCACAGATACGCAGTATTTT
CASSETPQGAPPSGTDTQYF
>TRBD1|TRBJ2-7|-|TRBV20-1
TGCAGCGCACTTTACCGGGACAGGGTTTCCGAGCAGTACTTC
CSALYRDRVSEQYF
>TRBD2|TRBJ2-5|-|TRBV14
TGTGCCAGCAGCCAAAACTCCGGGACTAGCGGCCAAGAGACCCAGTACTTC
CASSQNSGTSGQETQYF
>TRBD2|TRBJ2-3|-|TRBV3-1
TGTGCCAGCAGCCCCCTGGCTAGCGGGGGGGCGGATACGCAGTATTTT
CASSPLASGGADTQYF
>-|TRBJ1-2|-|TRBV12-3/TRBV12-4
TGTGCCGGCAGTTTAGCGCCAGGGCCCGCGGGGTATGGCTACACCTTC
CAGSLAPGPAGYGYTF
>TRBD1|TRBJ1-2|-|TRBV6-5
TGTGCCAGCAGTTACTCAGGACAGGGGATTGGAGGCTACACCTTC
CASSYSGQGIGGYTF
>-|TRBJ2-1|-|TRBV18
TGTGCCAGCTCACCCAGGGAGAGCTCCTACAATGAGCAGTTCTTC
CASSPRESSYNEQFF
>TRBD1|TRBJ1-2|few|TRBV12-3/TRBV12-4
TGTGCCAGCAGTTCCCGACAGGGGGCTAACTATGGCTACACCTTC
CASSSRQGANYGYTF
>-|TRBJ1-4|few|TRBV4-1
TGCGCCAGCAGCCAAGTCATGTCGGGGGGGAATGAAAAACTGTTTTTT
CASSQVMSGGNEKLFF
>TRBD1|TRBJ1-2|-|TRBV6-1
TGTGCCAGCACTCCCGACCCCAAGAGACAGGGGGGGAACTATGGCTACACCTTC
CASTPDPKRQGGNYGYTF
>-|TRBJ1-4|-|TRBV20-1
TGCAGTGCTAGAGAAAGTCCTAATGAAAAACTGTTTTTT
CSARESPNEKLFF
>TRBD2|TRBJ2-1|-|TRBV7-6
TGTGCCAGCAGCTTCGGGACTAGCGGGGGTCGGAATGAGCAGTTCTTC
CASSFGTSGGRNEQFF
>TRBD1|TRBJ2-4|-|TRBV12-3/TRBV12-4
TGTGCCAGCACCCCCGACAGGGTTTGGAACATTCAGTACTTC
CASTPDRVWNIQYF
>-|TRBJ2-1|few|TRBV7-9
TGTGCCAGCAGCCACAGAGCCCTGGGGAATGAGCAGTTCTTC
CASSHRALGNEQFF
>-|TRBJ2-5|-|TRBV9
TGTGCCAGCAACAGGAGAGAGCAAGAGACCCAGTACTTC
CASNRREQETQYF
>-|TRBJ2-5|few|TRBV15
TGTGCCACCAGCAGAGATCCTGGACAAGAGACCCAGTACTTC
CATSRDPGQETQYF
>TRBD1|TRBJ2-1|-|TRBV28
TGTGCCACCACCGGGACAGTGAGCTATGAGCAGTTCTTC
CATTGTVSYEQFF
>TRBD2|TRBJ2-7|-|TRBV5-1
TGCGCCAGCAGCCTTGACGGGGGGAACGACGAGCAGTACTTC
CASSLDGGNDEQYF
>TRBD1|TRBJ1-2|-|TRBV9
TGTGTCAGCAGCGCCCGGACAGGGGAGGAGTGTGGCTACACCTTC
CVSSARTGEECGYTF
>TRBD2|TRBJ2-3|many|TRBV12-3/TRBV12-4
TGTGCCAGCAGTTTCCGGGCGGGGGGCAACGCAGATACGCAGTATTTT
CASSFRAGGNADTQYF
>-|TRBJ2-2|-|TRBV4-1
TGCGCCAGCAGCCAAGTGGGGCCGAACACCGGGGAGCTGTTTTTT
CASSQVGPNTGELFF
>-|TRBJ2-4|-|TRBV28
TGTGCCAGCAGTCAATCCGGGATGATTAAAAACATTCAGTACTTC
CASSQSGMIKNIQYF
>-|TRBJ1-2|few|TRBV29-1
TGCAGCGTTCGAGGGTGGGATACTAACTATGGCTACACCTTC
CSVRGWDTNYGYTF
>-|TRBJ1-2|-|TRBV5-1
TGCGCCAGCAGCTCTGGATCTGGGGGCTACACCTTC
CASSSGSGGYTF